The T cell receptor (beta chain) described here comes from a study of glioma-infiltrating T cells. V lost 1 base to trimming and J lost 9 bases; unmatched junction nucleotides: 5. This CDR3 is built from 15 residues. CDR1 and CDR2 (germline): LGHDT, YNNKEL (reference sequence). TCR alpha and beta CDR3 regions were amplified from RNA using iRepertoire nested multiplex PCR. MiXCR, applied by TCRdb to the multiplex PCR reads, yields one record per CDR3 protein. Here the sample spans 150,000 to 200,000 distinct CDR3 sequences, about 32% being singletons. Study results and limitations: Very few CDR3 sequences were shared between tissue and blood. Non-neoplastic patients had below-expected tissue-blood divergence, while all gliomas exceeded expectation.

In this sample, this clonotype turned up many times. Antigen: not known. Input material: glioma tissue, nonneoplastic brain tissue, or PBMCs (not recorded which). This clonotype was sampled from a human donor with low-grade glioma or glioblastoma, undergoing nonglioma brain surgery, or in good health (not recorded which). V usage is TRBV3-1 and J usage is TRBJ2-1; TRBD2 matches 11 bases. CDR3 sequence (DNA): TGTGCCAGCAGCCAAGGTAGCGGGAGGGCCGTTGAGCAGTTCTTC. This encodes CASSQGSGRAVEQFF.